The TCR beta chain under discussion was sequenced for a study of blood T cell repertoires in COVID-19. In germline, CDR1 is MNHEY, CDR2 SMNVEV (reference sequence). V lost 6 bases and J lost 4, with 12 bases in between. This CDR3 has 13 residues. Authors' methods: How many nucleated cells were present was estimated from reference gene primer amplification. Profiled with immunoSEQ multiplex PCR; TCRdb holds only in-frame clones, not every one. V, J and clone size are taken as reported in that table, and D and trimming were inferred from the DNA itself. The repertoire has roughly 520,000 clones, 88% of them found once; the top ten carry 1.5% to 2%. This study enrolled people aged roughly 18 to 90 from 20 to 25 US geographic areas.

Sequenced input: PBMCs or T cells enriched from blood (not recorded which). This sequence originates from a woman aged 40 to 55 who had recovered from COVID-19. The J gene is TRBJ1-2, the V gene TRBV27; D perhaps matches TRBD1 (6 bases). The CDR3 reads CASSEQGPYGYTF. As DNA, the CDR3 is TGTGCCAGCAGCGAACAGGGCCCCTATGGCTACACCTTC.